This T cell receptor beta chain was obtained from a study of cytomegalovirus exposure and HLA in healthy donors. Looked up from germline, CDR1 is SGHTA and CDR2 is FQGNSA. The CDR3 spans 14 residues. V lost 3 bases, J lost 3 bases, and 11 bases lay in between. The PCR had 60 Vbeta and 13 Jbeta primers. Profiled with immunoSEQ multiplex PCR; TCRdb holds only in-frame clones, not every one. This sample's table reports about 87,000 clones. Sample: PBMCs. The source is a man aged 50-60 years in good health and CMV-seropositive. The chain links TRBV7-2 to TRBJ1-1; a possible D gene is TRBD1 (5 bases). The chain's CDR3 is CASSLPQGYTEAFF. CDR3 bases: TGTGCCAGCAGCTTGCCCCAGGGTTACACTGAAGCTTTCTTT.